What follows are 8 T cell receptor beta chains derived from one specimen sequenced in a study of T cell repertoires in cytomegalovirus infection. No antigen has been assigned to these receptors. TCRdb used MiXCR to reprocess the reads, holding one entry per CDR3 protein. The sample carries under 150,000 distinct CDR3 sequences, around 25% recorded once. The sample comprised PBMCs, sequenced either directly or after in vitro stimulation (not recorded which). The source of these receptors is a human donor in good health (CMV status not recorded). Some clones in this sample may be carry-over from other donors' samples.

V usage is TRBV28 and J usage is TRBJ1-3; 12 positions match TRBD1. The V gene end was trimmed by 2 bases and the J gene end by 0 bases; junction bases not matched to a gene: 5. Germline CDR1 reads MDHEN; CDR2 reads SYDVKM. The CDR3 sequence is 18 residues long. The chain's CDR3 is CASSLEGDRGLSGNTIYF. The CDR3, as DNA: TGTGCCAGCAGTTTAGAAGGGGACAGGGGGCTCTCTGGAAACACCATATATTTT.

The genes are TRBV2 and TRBJ1-5, with D perhaps TRBD1 (5 bases). V lost 3 bases to trimming and J lost 0 bases, with 12 bases between them. Per the germline V gene, CDR1 is SNHLY and CDR2 is FYNNEI. The CDR3 extends over 16 amino acids. The CDR3 reads CASSEPPGHSNQPQHF. CDR3 coding DNA: TGTGCCAGCAGTGAGCCTCCGGGGCATAGCAATCAGCCCCAGCATTTT.

V usage is TRBV7-9 and J usage is TRBJ2-1, with 11 bases lining up with TRBD2. From germline, CDR1 is SEHNR and CDR2 FQNEAQ (reference sequence). The CDR3 runs 16 residues. Trimming at V came to 3 bases and at J to 4 bases, leaving 5 bases not matched to a gene. CDR3 nucleotide sequence: TGTGCCAGCAGCTTGCGGGGGACTAGCGGTTACAATGAGCAGTTCTTC. Encoded protein: CASSLRGTSGYNEQFF.

The V call is TRBV20-1, the J call TRBJ1-6; 10 bases align to TRBD1. Trimming at V came to 6 bases and at J to 9 bases, leaving 11 bases not matched to a gene. Germline loops: CDR1 DFQATT, CDR2 SNEGSKA (reference sequence). This CDR3 is 15 amino acids long. In nucleotides, the CDR3 is TGCAGTGCCACGTATGCCGGGACAGGGGCTTCACCCCTCCACTTT. This codes for CSATYAGTGASPLHF.

There are many counts of this clonotype. The chain recombines TRBV7-2 with TRBJ2-3; unclear D gene. Germline V gives CDR1 SGHTA, CDR2 FQGNSA. Trimming pared 4 bases from V and 4 bases from J, leaving 24 bases between. CDR3 length equals 18 residues. DNA for the CDR3: TGTGCCAGCAGCTCGGCTACGACTTCCAAGACCGGCGCAGATACGCAGTATTTT. This codes for CASSSATTSKTGADTQYF.

This chain joins TRBV12-3 or TRBV12-4 and TRBJ2-3, with D maybe TRBD2 (6 bases). With 6 bases removed from V and 6 bases from J, the gap between germline ends came to 10 bases. The CDR3 contains 12 residues. The CDR3 sequence: CASRRLDDTQYF. CDR3 DNA sequence: TGTGCCAGCAGGAGACTAGATGATACGCAGTATTTT.

The chain recombines TRBV29-1 with TRBJ2-5, with D possibly called TRBD1 or TRBD2 (5 bases each). V gave up 7 bases and J gave up 0 bases, with 9 bases separating them. The CDR3 consists of 12 residues. Germline V gene data show CDR1 as SQVTM and CDR2 as ANQGSEA. CDR3: CSGRTNQETQYF. CDR3 nucleotides: TGCAGCGGGAGGACAAACCAAGAGACCCAGTACTTC.

This clonotype came up a few times. The genes are TRBV19 and TRBJ2-5; D possibly uses TRBD1 or TRBD2 (6 bases each). CDR1 is LNHDA and CDR2 is SQIVND in the germline V gene (reference sequence). The CDR3 runs to 14 residues. Trimming stripped 6 bases from V and 1 base from J, with 12 bases between. In DNA, the CDR3 is TGTGCCAGTAGAACGGGGGCGTCCCAAGAGACCCAGTACTTC. Translating gives CASRTGASQETQYF.